This entry features one TCR beta chain sequence. The data were obtained in a study of control samples from healthy donors and cancer patients. CDR3 size: 13 residues. The V gene lost 0 bases and the J gene lost 8 bases, with 10 bases spanning the gap. The assay was immunoSEQ multiplex PCR, and TCRdb's table has in-frame clones only and misses some. Found here are 100,000 to 150,000 clones, over 75% of them singletons; the top ten hold more than 1.5%. The specimen was blood. The TCR sequence derives from a man aged 18 to 29 in good health. This rearrangement joins TRBV12-3 or TRBV12-4 to TRBJ1-1; D remains unclear. CDR3 amino acids: CASSLALGTEAFF. As DNA, the CDR3 is TGTGCCAGCAGTTTAGCGCTAGGAACAGAAGCTTTCTTT.